The sequence of this T cell receptor (beta chain) was determined in a study of T cell repertoires in cytomegalovirus infection. Study-level background: As its CMV epitopes, the study selected recently identified HLA-C-restricted and well-studied HLA-B-restricted targets. CMV infection and matching HLA type were both indicated by public TCR beta signatures.

TCRdb analysed the reads with MiXCR anew, one entry per CDR3 protein. The table lists fewer than 950,000 distinct CDR3 sequences, 32% of them singletons. The CDR3 runs 15 residues. Trimming at V came to 0 bases and at J to 4 bases, leaving 6 bases not matched to a gene. From germline, CDR1 is LGHNA and CDR2 YSLEER. Findings and caveats of the study: HLA-C-restricted, CMV-specific TCR beta clonotypes were dominant ex vivo. Based on cumulative public TCR beta family frequency, carriers of CMV plus the relevant HLA were identified.

This clonotype has a handful of counts. Its antigen remains unidentified. The sequenced sample was cultured CD8+ T cells from PBMCs, obtained from culture after CMV antigen stimulation. This sequence was found in a human donor in good health (CMV status not recorded). Some clones in this sample may be carry-over from other donors' samples. This chain uses TRBV4-3 with TRBJ2-7; TRBD1 agrees at 7 bases. In nucleotides, the CDR3 is TGCGCCAGCAGCCAAGATCTCGGGACAGCATACGAGCAGTACGTC. As protein: CASSQDLGTAYEQYV.